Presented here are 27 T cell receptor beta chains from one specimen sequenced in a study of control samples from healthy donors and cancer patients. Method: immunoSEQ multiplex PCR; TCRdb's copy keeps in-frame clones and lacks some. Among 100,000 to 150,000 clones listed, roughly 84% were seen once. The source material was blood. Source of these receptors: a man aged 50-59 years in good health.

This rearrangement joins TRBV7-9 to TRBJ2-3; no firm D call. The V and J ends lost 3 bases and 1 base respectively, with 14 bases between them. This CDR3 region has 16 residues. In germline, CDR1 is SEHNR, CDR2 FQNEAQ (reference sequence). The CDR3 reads CASSFYEGPGTDTQYF. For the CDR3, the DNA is TGTGCCAGCAGCTTTTATGAAGGTCCCGGCACAGATACGCAGTATTTT.

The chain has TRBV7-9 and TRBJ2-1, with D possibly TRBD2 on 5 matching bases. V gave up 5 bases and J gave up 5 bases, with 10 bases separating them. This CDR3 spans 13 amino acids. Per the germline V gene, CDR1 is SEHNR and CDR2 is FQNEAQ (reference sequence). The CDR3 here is CASSLLANNEQFF. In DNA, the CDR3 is TGTGCCAGCAGCCTGTTAGCGAACAATGAGCAGTTCTTC.

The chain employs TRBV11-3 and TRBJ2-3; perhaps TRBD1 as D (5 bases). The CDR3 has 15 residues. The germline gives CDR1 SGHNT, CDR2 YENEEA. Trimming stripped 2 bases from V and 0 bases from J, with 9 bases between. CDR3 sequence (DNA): TGTGCCAGCAGCTTATGGTCAGGGAGCACAGATACGCAGTATTTT. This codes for CASSLWSGSTDTQYF.

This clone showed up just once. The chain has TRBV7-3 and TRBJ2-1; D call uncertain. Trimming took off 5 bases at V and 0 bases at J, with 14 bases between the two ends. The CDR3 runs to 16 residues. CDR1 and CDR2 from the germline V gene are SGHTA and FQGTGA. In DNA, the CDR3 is TGTGCCAGCAGCCAAAAGGGCTCGGTCTCCTACAATGAGCAGTTCTTC. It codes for CASSQKGSVSYNEQFF. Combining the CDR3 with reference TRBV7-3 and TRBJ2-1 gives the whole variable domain GAGVSQTPSNKVTEKGKYVELRCDPISGHTALYWYRQSLGQGPEFLIYFQGTGAADDSGLPNDRFFAVRPEGSVSTLKIQRTERGDSAVYLCASSQKGSVSYNEQFFGPGTRLTVL.

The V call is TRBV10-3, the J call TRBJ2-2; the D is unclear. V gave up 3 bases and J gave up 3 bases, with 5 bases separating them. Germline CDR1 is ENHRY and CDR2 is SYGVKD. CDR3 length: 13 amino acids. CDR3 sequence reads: CAISEMDTGELFF. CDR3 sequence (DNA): TGTGCCATCAGTGAAATGGACACCGGGGAGCTGTTTTTT.

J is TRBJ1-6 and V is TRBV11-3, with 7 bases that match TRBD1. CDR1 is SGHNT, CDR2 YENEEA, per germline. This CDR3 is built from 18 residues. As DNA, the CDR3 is TGTGGGCTTCCGTCTGAGGGGGCTCAGAGAGAAAATAATTCACCCCTCCACTTT. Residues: CGLPSEGAQRENNSPLHF.

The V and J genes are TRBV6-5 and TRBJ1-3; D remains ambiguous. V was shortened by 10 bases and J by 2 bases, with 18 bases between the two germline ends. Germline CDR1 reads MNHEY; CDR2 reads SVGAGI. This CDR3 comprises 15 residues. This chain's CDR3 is CATARGIRTGNTIYF. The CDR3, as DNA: TGTGCCACCGCCCGTGGAATAAGGACTGGAAACACCATATATTTT.

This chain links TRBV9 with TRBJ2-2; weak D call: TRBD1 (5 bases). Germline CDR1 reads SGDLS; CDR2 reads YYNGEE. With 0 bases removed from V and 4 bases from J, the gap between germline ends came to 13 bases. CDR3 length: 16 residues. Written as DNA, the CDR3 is TGTGCCAGCAGCGTAGCCAGGGCCTCGCCCACCGGGGAGCTGTTTTTT. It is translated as CASSVARASPTGELFF.

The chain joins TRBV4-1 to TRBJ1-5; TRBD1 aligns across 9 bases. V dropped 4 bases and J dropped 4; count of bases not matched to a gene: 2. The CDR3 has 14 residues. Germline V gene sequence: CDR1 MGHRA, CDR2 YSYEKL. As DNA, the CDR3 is TGCGCCAGCAGCCGCGACAGGGGGAATCAGCCCCAGCATTTT. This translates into CASSRDRGNQPQHF.

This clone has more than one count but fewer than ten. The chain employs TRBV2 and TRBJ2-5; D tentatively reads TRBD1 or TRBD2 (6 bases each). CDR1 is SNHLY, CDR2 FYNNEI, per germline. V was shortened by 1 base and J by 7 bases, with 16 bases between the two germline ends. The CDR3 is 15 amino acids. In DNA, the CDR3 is TGTGCCAGCAGTGAAGGGGGGGCTAGGAAGGGGACCCAGTACTTC. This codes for CASSEGGARKGTQYF.

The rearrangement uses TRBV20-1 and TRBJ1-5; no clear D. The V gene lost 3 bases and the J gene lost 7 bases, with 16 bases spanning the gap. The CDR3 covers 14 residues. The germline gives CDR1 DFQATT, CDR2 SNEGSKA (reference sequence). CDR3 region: CSASSGEEGQPQHF. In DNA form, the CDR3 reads TGCAGTGCTAGTTCCGGGGAAGAGGGACAGCCCCAGCATTTT.

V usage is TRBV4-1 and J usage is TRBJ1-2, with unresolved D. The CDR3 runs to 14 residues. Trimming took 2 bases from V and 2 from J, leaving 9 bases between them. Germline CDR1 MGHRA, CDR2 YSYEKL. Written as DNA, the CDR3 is TGCGCCAGCAGCCAAACCGTGGCGAACTATGGCTACACCTTC. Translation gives CASSQTVANYGYTF.

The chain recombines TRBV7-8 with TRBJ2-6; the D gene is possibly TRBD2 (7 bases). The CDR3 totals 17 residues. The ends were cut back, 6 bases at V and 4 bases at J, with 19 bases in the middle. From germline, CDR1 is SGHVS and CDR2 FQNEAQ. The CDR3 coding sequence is TGTGCCAGCAGTTCCCGCCGGGGGGCGACCGGGGCCAACGTCCTGACTTTC. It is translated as CASSSRRGATGANVLTF.

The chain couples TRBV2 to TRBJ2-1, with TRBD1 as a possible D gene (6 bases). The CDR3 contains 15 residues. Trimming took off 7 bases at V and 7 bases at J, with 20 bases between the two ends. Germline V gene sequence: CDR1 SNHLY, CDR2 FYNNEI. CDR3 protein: CASNTRTPQGNEQFF. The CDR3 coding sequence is TGTGCCAGCAATACCCGGACCCCTCAGGGGAATGAGCAGTTCTTC.

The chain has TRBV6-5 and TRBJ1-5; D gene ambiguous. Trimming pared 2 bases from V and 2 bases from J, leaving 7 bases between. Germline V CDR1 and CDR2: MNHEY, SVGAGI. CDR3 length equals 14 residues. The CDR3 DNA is TGTGCCAGCAGTTACGGGCAGGGCAATCAGCCCCAGCATTTT. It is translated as CASSYGQGNQPQHF.

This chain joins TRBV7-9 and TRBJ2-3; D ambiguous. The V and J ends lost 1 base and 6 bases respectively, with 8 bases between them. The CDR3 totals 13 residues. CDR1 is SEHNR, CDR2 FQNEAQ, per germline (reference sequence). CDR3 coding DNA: TGTGCCAGCAGCTTAGGGGGTAGTGATACGCAGTATTTT. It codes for CASSLGGSDTQYF.

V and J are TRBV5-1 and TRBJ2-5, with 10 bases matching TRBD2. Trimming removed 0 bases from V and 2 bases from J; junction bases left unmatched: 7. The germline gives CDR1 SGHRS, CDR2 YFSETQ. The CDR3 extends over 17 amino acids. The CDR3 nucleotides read TGCGCCAGCAGCTTGGCAACTAGCGGGGAGATACAAGAGACCCAGTACTTC. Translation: CASSLATSGEIQETQYF.

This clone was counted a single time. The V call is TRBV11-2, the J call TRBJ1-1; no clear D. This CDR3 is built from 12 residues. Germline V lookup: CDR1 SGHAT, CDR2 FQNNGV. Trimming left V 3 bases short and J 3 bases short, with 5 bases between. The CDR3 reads CASSLIYTEAFF. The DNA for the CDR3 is TGTGCCAGCAGCTTGATTTACACTGAAGCTTTCTTT.

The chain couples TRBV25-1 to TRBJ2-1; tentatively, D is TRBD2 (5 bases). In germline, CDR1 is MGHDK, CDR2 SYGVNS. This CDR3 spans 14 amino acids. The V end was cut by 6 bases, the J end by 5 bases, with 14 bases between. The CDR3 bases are TGTGCCAGCAGCGCCCCGAGGGCTAACAATGAGCAGTTCTTC. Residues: CASSAPRANNEQFF.

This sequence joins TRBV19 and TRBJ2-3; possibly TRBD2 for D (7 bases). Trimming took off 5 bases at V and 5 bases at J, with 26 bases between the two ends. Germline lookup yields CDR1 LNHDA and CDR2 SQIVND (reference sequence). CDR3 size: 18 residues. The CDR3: CASSPIIPARGEGDTQYF. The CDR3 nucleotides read TGTGCCAGTAGTCCTATTATCCCGGCTAGGGGGGAGGGAGATACGCAGTATTTT.

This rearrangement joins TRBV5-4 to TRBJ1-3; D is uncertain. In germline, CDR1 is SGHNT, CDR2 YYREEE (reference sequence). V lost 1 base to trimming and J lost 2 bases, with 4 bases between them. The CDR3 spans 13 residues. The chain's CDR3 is CASSLPTGNTIYF. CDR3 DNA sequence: TGTGCCAGCAGCTTGCCAACTGGAAACACCATATATTTT.

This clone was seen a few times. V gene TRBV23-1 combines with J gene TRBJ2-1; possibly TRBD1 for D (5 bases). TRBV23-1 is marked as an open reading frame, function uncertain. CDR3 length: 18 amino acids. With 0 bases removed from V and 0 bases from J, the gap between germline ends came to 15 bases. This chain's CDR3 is CASSQSLFRTRSYNEQFF. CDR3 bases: TGCGCCAGCAGTCAATCGCTTTTTAGGACACGCTCCTACAATGAGCAGTTCTTC.

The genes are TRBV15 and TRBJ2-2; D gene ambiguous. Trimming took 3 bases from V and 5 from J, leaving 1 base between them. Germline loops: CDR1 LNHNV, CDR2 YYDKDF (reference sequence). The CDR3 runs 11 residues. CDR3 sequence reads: CATSRTGELFF. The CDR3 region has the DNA TGTGCCACCAGCAGGACCGGGGAGCTGTTTTTT.

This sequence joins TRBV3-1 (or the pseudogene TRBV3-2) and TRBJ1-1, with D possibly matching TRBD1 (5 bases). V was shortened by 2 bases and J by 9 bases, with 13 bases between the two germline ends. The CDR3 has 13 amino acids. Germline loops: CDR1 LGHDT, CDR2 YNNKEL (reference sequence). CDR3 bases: TGTGCCAGCAGCCAAAGTTTGACAGCCCAAGCTTTCTTT. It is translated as CASSQSLTAQAFF.

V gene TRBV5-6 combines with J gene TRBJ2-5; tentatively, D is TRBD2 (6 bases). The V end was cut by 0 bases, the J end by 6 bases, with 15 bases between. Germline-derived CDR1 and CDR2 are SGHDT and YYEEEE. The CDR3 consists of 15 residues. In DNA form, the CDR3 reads TGTGCCAGCAGCTTGGCCGCGGGGTCTCATAAGACCCAGTACTTC. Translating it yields CASSLAAGSHKTQYF.

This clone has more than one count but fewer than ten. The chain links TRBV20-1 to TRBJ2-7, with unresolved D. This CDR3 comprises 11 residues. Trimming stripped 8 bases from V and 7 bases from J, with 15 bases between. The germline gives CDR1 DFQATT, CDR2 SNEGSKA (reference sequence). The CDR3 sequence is CSTWAFGEQYF. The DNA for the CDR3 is TGCAGTACCTGGGCCTTTGGAGAGCAGTACTTC.

This CDR3 reads CATSDTGSSYEQYF. The CDR3 DNA is TGTGCCACCAGCGATACAGGGAGCTCCTACGAGCAGTACTTC. The chain recombines TRBV24-1 with TRBJ2-7, with a tentative D call TRBD1 (6 bases). The CDR3 contains 14 residues. The V end was cut by 7 bases, the J end by 0 bases, with 12 bases between. Germline V gene data show CDR1 as KGHDR and CDR2 as SFDVKD.